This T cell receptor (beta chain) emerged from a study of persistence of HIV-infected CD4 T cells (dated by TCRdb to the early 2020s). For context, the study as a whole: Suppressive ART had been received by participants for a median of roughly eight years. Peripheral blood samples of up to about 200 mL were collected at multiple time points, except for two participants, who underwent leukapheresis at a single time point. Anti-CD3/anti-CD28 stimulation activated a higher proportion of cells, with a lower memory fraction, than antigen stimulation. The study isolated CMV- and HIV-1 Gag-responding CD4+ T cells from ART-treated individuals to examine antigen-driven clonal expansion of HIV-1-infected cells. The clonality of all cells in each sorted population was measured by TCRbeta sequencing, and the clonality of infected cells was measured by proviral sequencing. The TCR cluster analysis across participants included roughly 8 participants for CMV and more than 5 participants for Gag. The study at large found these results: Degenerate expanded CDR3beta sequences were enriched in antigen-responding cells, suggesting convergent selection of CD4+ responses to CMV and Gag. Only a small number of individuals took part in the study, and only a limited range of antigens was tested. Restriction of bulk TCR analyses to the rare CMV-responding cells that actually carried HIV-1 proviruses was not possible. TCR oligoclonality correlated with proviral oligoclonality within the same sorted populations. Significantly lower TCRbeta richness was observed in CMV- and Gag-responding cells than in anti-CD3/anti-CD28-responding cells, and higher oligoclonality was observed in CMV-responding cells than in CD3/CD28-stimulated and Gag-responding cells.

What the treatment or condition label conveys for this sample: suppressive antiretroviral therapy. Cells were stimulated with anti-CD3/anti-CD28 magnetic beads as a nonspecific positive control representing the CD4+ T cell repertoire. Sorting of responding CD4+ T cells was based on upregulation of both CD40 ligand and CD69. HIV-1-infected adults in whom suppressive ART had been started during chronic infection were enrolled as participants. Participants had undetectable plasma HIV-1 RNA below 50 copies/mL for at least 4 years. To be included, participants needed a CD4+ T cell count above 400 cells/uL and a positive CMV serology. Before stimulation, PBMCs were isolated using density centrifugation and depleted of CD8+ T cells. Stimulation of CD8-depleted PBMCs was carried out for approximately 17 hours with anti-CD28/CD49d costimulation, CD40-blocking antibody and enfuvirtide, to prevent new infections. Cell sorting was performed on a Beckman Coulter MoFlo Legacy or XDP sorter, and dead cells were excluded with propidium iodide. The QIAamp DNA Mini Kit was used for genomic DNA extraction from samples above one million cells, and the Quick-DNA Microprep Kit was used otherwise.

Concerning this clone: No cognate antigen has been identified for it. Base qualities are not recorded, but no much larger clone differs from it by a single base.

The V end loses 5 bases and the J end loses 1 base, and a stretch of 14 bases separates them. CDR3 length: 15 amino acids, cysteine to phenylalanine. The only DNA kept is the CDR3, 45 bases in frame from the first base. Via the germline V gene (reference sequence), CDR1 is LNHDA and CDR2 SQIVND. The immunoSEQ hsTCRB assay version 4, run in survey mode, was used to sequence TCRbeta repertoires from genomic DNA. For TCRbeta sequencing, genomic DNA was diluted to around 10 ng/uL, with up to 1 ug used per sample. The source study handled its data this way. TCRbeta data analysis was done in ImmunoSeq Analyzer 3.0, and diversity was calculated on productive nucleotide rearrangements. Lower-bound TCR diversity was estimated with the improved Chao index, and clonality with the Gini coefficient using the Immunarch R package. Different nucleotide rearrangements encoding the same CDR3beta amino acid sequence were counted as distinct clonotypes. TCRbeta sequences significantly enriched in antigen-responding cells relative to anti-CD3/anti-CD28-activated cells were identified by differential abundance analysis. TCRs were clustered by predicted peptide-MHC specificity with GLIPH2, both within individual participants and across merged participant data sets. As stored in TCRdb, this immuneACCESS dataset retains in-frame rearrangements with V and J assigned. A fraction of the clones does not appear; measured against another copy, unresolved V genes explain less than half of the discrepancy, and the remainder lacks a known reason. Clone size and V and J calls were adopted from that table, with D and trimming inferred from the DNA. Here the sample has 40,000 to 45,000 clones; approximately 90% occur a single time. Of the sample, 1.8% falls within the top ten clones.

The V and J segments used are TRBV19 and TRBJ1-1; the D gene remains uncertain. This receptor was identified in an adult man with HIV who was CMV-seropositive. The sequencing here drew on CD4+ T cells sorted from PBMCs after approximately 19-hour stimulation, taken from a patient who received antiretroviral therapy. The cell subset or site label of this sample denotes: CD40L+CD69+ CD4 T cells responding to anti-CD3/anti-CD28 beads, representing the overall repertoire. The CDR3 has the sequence CASSAENPPNTEAFF. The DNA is TGTGCCAGTAGTGCGGAGAATCCCCCGAACACTGAAGCTTTCTTT.